Each of the 32 T cell receptor beta chains below was sequenced from the same sample in a study of vaccination and CD4 T cells after COVID-19. The Oncomine TCR Beta short-read assay sequenced DNA from cultured CD4+ T cells. TCRdb re-analysed the PCR reads in MiXCR, keeping a single row per CDR3 protein. The table shows over 12,000 distinct CDR3 sequences, with about half occurring only once. These receptors have no known antigen. The treatment is: roughly 10-day PBMC culture with coronavirus spike peptide pools or control peptides (ViraFEST assay). What was sequenced was CD4+ T cells from blood, cultured in vitro. These receptors originate from a human donor who had recovered from COVID-19.

This clonotype was recorded a few times. This chain links TRBV6-2 or TRBV6-3 with TRBJ2-1, with 8 bases identical to TRBD2. CDR3 length equals 16 residues. Germline V lookup: CDR1 MNHEY, CDR2 SVGEGT. With V trimmed by 2 bases and J by 7 bases, 10 bases remained unmatched. CDR3 sequence reads: CASSYARTSGGNEQFF. The CDR3 bases are TGTGCCAGCAGTTACGCCCGGACGTCGGGGGGGAATGAGCAGTTCTTC.

V and J are TRBV24-1 and TRBJ2-3; 7 positions match TRBD2. V shed 7 bases and J 9 bases; nucleotides not matched to a gene: 15. This CDR3 is built from 15 residues. CDR1 KGHDR and CDR2 SFDVKD come from the germline V gene. As DNA, the CDR3 is TGTGCCACCAGCGAAAGTTTCGCGGGAGCAGTGACGCAGTATTTT. Its protein is CATSESFAGAVTQYF.

The chain is built from TRBV7-8 and TRBJ2-7; 11 positions agree with TRBD2. This CDR3 has 18 residues. Germline CDR1 SGHVS, CDR2 FQNEAQ. Trimming cost V 0 bases and J 2 bases; bases outside gene matches: 9. The CDR3 loop is CASSLAASGRYTTYEQYF. CDR3 nucleotide sequence: TGTGCCAGCAGCTTAGCGGCTAGCGGGAGGTATACTACCTACGAGCAGTACTTC. Full variable domain (outside the CDR3, taken from reference TRBV7-8 and TRBJ2-7): GAGVSQSPRYKVAKRGQDVALRCDPISGHVSLFWYQQALGQGPEFLTYFQNEAQLDKSGLPSDRFFAERPEGSVSTLKIQRTQQEDSAVYLCASSLAASGRYTTYEQYFGPGTRLTVT.

V usage is TRBV7-9 and J usage is TRBJ1-2; TRBD1 matches 9 bases. The junction had 14 bases not matched to a gene; V was cut back by 4 bases and J by 2 bases. Looked up from germline, CDR1 is SEHNR and CDR2 is FQNEAQ (reference sequence). The CDR3 sequence is 18 residues long. The CDR3 sequence is CASSSPPGTGRQNYGYTF. CDR3 nucleotides: TGTGCCAGCAGCTCCCCTCCCGGGACAGGGAGACAAAACTATGGCTACACCTTC.

This sequence joins TRBV6-2 or TRBV6-3 and TRBJ2-7, with TRBD1 matching 9 bases. This CDR3 contains 20 residues. Losses at the gene ends were 5 bases for V and 0 bases for J; bases not matched to a gene: 20. The V gene's germline CDR1 is MNHEY and CDR2 SVGEGT. CDR3 DNA: TGTGCCAGCAGTCGGCCCACCGGGACAGGGTCGTCCAAAGACTCCTACGAGCAGTACTTC. Protein product: CASSRPTGTGSSKDSYEQYF.

This clonotype was observed a handful of times. The rearrangement links TRBV20-1 to TRBJ2-3; 8 bases map to TRBD2. The CDR3 contains 18 residues. Germline V gives CDR1 DFQATT, CDR2 SNEGSKA (reference sequence). V lost 0 bases and J lost 4; bases outside the gene matches: 15. CDR3 residues: CSARDRRRSGGTADTQYF. CDR3 nucleotides: TGCAGTGCTAGAGATAGAAGACGGAGCGGGGGCACCGCAGATACGCAGTATTTT.

The chain uses TRBV7-8 and TRBJ1-1; weak D call: TRBD1 (6 bases). V lost 5 bases and J lost 4, with 23 bases in between. Germline values: CDR1 SGHVS, CDR2 FQNEAQ. The length of the CDR3 is 17 residues. The CDR3 sequence is CASSQLTRQVLSTEAFF. CDR3 in DNA: TGTGCCAGCAGCCAGCTAACACGACAGGTGCTAAGCACTGAAGCTTTCTTT.

This sequence joins TRBV20-1 and TRBJ2-5; D is possibly TRBD2 (6 bases). Trimming pared 1 base from V and 11 bases from J, leaving 17 bases between. CDR1 is DFQATT, CDR2 SNEGSKA, per germline (reference sequence). The CDR3 covers 13 residues. Here the CDR3 reads CSARGDGGKEQYF. The CDR3 bases are TGCAGTGCTAGAGGGGACGGGGGTAAAGAGCAGTACTTC.

V is TRBV19 and J is TRBJ2-4; 7 bases fit TRBD1. V dropped 8 bases and J dropped 9; count of bases not matched to a gene: 7. Germline V gene lookup returns CDR1 LNHDA and CDR2 SQIVND (reference sequence). The CDR3 loop spans 12 amino acids. As DNA, the CDR3 is TGTGCCAGTGAGACAGGGTTCGGCATTCAGTACTTC. Its translation is CASETGFGIQYF.

This clonotype turned up a few times. The CDR3 sequence: CASSFALRGHTEAFF. The CDR3, as DNA: TGTGCCAGCAGCTTCGCCCTCCGGGGCCACACTGAAGCTTTCTTT. J is TRBJ1-1 and V is TRBV7-6, with D maybe TRBD1 (5 bases). The CDR3 has 15 residues. Germline values: CDR1 SGHVS, CDR2 FNYEAQ. V was clipped by 3 bases and J by 3 bases, with 14 bases between them.

The V gene is TRBV6-5, the J gene TRBJ1-1; perhaps TRBD1 as D (5 bases). CDR3 length: 13 amino acids. V shed 2 bases and J shed 10 bases, with 14 bases lying between them. Germline V gene data show CDR1 as MNHEY and CDR2 as SVGAGI. This CDR3 reads CASSYGGRGVAFF. In DNA, the CDR3 is TGTGCCAGCAGTTACGGCGGGCGGGGGGTAGCTTTCTTT.

This clonotype was seen a few times. V gene TRBV6-1 combines with J gene TRBJ2-7; 7 nucleotides line up with TRBD1. Germline CDR1 and CDR2: MNHNS and SASEGT. This CDR3 region has 13 residues. The J segment lost 2 bases and the V segment lost 10 bases, leaving 8 bases of the junction unmatched. CDR3: CATRDRTTYEQYF. The CDR3 nucleotides are TGTGCCACCAGGGACAGAACTACCTACGAGCAGTACTTC.

The table lists this clonotype with a few counts. This chain uses TRBV20-1 with TRBJ1-2; weak D call: TRBD1 (6 bases). The germline CDR1 and CDR2 sequences are DFQATT and SNEGSKA (reference sequence). The V and J ends lost 2 bases and 4 bases respectively, with 20 bases between them. The CDR3 has 16 residues. CDR3 amino acids: CSARTNPSPQGYGYTF. Written as DNA, the CDR3 is TGCAGTGCTAGAACCAACCCAAGTCCACAGGGCTATGGCTACACCTTC.

The chain couples TRBV7-9 to TRBJ2-5; D not resolved. There are 12 residues in the CDR3. V was clipped by 2 bases and J by 2 bases, with 3 bases between them. Germline V gene lookup returns CDR1 SEHNR and CDR2 FQNEAQ (reference sequence). CDR3 nucleotide sequence: TGTGCCAGCAGCTTACAGCAAGAGACCCAGTACTTC. The encoded protein is CASSLQQETQYF.

The chain links TRBV11-2 to TRBJ1-3, with 8 positions matching TRBD1. The V gene's germline CDR1 is SGHAT and CDR2 FQNNGV. The CDR3 extends over 17 amino acids. With 6 bases clipped from V and 7 bases from J, the junction kept 17 bases outside the gene matches. Written as DNA, the CDR3 is TGTGCCAGCAGACCAGGGGACAGGAACACTCTGGAGAACACCATATATTTT. It specifies CASRPGDRNTLENTIYF.

This clonotype was observed a handful of times. The rearrangement links TRBV28 to TRBJ1-6, with D perhaps TRBD1 (5 bases). This CDR3 spans 14 amino acids. Deletions cut 8 bases from V and 4 bases from J, with 12 bases between. Germline V gene sequence: CDR1 MDHEN, CDR2 SYDVKM. In DNA form, the CDR3 reads TGTGCCAGCTTAGGTGGGACTTATAATTCACCCCTCCACTTT. Translated, it gives CASLGGTYNSPLHF.

This chain links TRBV6-2 or TRBV6-3 with TRBJ2-7, with D perhaps matching TRBD1 (5 bases). Trimming removed 4 bases at V and 2 bases at J, with 12 bases between. Germline CDR1 MNHEY, CDR2 SVGEGT. This CDR3 has 14 residues. The DNA of the CDR3 is TGTGCCAGCAGTTGGAGCCAGGGCCCCTACGAGCAGTACTTC. Translation gives CASSWSQGPYEQYF.

The V call is TRBV7-9, the J call TRBJ1-1; 8 bases are a match to TRBD1. The CDR3 has 14 amino acids. Germline values: CDR1 SEHNR, CDR2 FQNEAQ (reference sequence). J lost 5 bases, V lost 4 bases, and 6 bases had no gene match. For the CDR3, the DNA is TGTGCCAGCAGCTCACAGGGGGGATTGACTGAAGCTTTCTTT. The encoded protein is CASSSQGGLTEAFF.

V is TRBV24-1 and J is TRBJ2-5; maybe TRBD2 (6 bases). Trimming took 9 bases from V and 7 from J, leaving 20 bases between them. The CDR3 has 14 amino acids. Germline CDR1 KGHDR, CDR2 SFDVKD. DNA of the CDR3: TGTGCCACCGGGCCAGGGAGGTCCGTAGGGACCCAGTACTTC. Translation gives CATGPGRSVGTQYF.

This chain uses TRBV11-3 with TRBJ2-2; D might be TRBD1 (6 bases). The CDR3 has 13 amino acids. V lost 2 bases to trimming and J lost 6 bases, with 7 bases between them. Germline-derived CDR1 and CDR2 are SGHNT and YENEEA. Here the CDR3 reads CASSLSGAGELFF. The CDR3 DNA reads as TGTGCCAGCAGCTTATCAGGGGCCGGGGAGCTGTTTTTT.

This rearrangement joins TRBV27 to TRBJ2-3; D is unresolved. V shed 7 bases and J shed 8 bases, with 16 bases lying between them. The germline gives CDR1 MNHEY, CDR2 SMNVEV (reference sequence). The CDR3 consists of 13 residues. This chain's CDR3 is CASMRMGVGTQYF. Here the CDR3 DNA reads TGTGCCAGCATGAGGATGGGCGTGGGTACGCAGTATTTT.

This clonotype came up a few times. The chain employs TRBV12-3 or TRBV12-4 and TRBJ1-4, with 11 positions matching TRBD1. Trimming at V came to 5 bases and at J to 7 bases, leaving 3 bases not matched to a gene. This CDR3 is 14 amino acids long. The CDR3 protein is CASSPGQGAEKLFF. The CDR3 DNA reads TGTGCCAGCAGTCCAGGACAGGGGGCTGAAAAACTGTTTTTT.

This clonotype was detected once. This sequence joins TRBV6-1 and TRBJ1-3, with D possibly TRBD1 on 6 matching bases. The CDR3 spans 14 residues. With 0 bases removed from V and 3 bases from J, the gap between germline ends came to 6 bases. Germline V gene data show CDR1 as MNHNS and CDR2 as SASEGT. CDR3 DNA sequence: TGTGCCAGCAGTGAAGCCAGGGGTGGAAACACCATATATTTT. Its protein is CASSEARGGNTIYF.

V is TRBV20-1 and J is TRBJ2-1, with TRBD2 matching 11 bases. CDR1 and CDR2 (germline): DFQATT, SNEGSKA (reference sequence). The CDR3 has 12 residues. Trimming cost V 5 bases and J 9 bases; bases outside gene matches: 3. The CDR3 coding sequence is TGCAGTGCTTTAGCGGGGGGGCGTGAGCAGTTCTTC. It specifies CSALAGGREQFF.

This sequence joins TRBV19 and TRBJ2-6; 8 bases fit TRBD2. Looked up from germline, CDR1 is LNHDA and CDR2 is SQIVND (reference sequence). Trimming removed 8 bases from V and 2 bases from J; junction bases left unmatched: 11. The CDR3 totals 17 residues. The CDR3 here is CASSRGDGRAGANVLTF. The CDR3 nucleotides read TGTGCCAGTTCGCGGGGGGACGGGAGAGCTGGGGCCAACGTCCTGACTTTC.

This clonotype was counted between two and nine times. The chain couples TRBV28 to TRBJ1-2; D gene uncertain. Germline assignment: CDR1 MDHEN and CDR2 SYDVKM. V lost 3 bases and J lost 3, with 8 bases in between. This CDR3 spans 13 amino acids. CDR3 amino acids: CASSLTADYGYTF. In DNA, the CDR3 is TGTGCCAGCAGTTTGACGGCGGACTATGGCTACACCTTC.

This clonotype showed up just a few times. This sequence joins TRBV10-3 and TRBJ1-1; 12 nucleotides agree with TRBD1. After removal of 6 bases from V and 5 bases from J, the junction contained 10 bases not matched to a gene. The CDR3 covers 16 residues. Germline CDR1 and CDR2: ENHRY and SYGVKD. CDR3 nucleotide sequence: TGTGCCATCAGCGGGACAGGGGGCGCGGGCGGGACTGAAGCTTTCTTT. Encoded protein: CAISGTGGAGGTEAFF.

This chain uses TRBV7-2 with TRBJ1-1, with D possibly being TRBD1 (5 bases). The CDR3 is made up of 16 amino acids. Trimming stripped 1 base from V and 0 bases from J, with 12 bases between. Germline lookup yields CDR1 SGHTA and CDR2 FQGNSA. The CDR3 region has the DNA TGTGCCAGCAGCTTAGTACCAGGGTTAATGAACACTGAAGCTTTCTTT. It encodes CASSLVPGLMNTEAFF.

This clonotype came up a few times. V is TRBV10-3 and J is TRBJ1-2, with D perhaps TRBD1 (5 bases). The germline CDR1 and CDR2 sequences are ENHRY and SYGVKD. V was cut by 2 bases and J by 7 bases, with 11 bases left in between. The CDR3 covers 13 residues. Here the CDR3 DNA reads TGTGCCATCAGTGAGGTGGGGCAGGCTGGCTACACCTTC. Its translation is CAISEVGQAGYTF.

This clonotype is a singleton in its sample. J is TRBJ2-5 and V is TRBV20-1; D call uncertain. The length of the CDR3 is 15 residues. Germline V CDR1 and CDR2: DFQATT, SNEGSKA (reference sequence). Trimming cost V 6 bases and J 2 bases, with 19 bases left between them. The CDR3 sequence: CSASTARFGQETQYF. In DNA form, the CDR3 reads TGCAGTGCCTCTACCGCACGGTTTGGGCAAGAGACCCAGTACTTC.

The V call is TRBV7-9, the J call TRBJ1-2; D may be TRBD1 (5 bases). Germline loops: CDR1 SEHNR, CDR2 FQNEAQ (reference sequence). This CDR3 has 15 amino acids. Deletions cut 4 bases from V and 10 bases from J, with 22 bases between. CDR3 nucleotides: TGTGCCAGCAGCTCTACTTCGGACAACTACGGCGCCTACACCTTC. This codes for CASSSTSDNYGAYTF. The entire variable domain, with the rest obtained from reference TRBV7-9 and TRBJ1-2, is as follows: DTGVSQNPRHKITKRGQNVTFRCDPISEHNRLYWYRQTLGQGPEFLTYFQNEAQLEKSRLLSDRFSAERPKGSFSTLEIQRTEQGDSAMYLCASSSTSDNYGAYTFGSGTRLTVV.

This chain connects TRBV6-2 or TRBV6-3 to TRBJ2-7; no reliable D call. The CDR3 totals 14 residues. Trimming removed 8 bases from V and 0 bases from J, with 14 bases in between. Per germline, CDR1 MNHEY and CDR2 SVGEGT. The CDR3 loop reads CASQVDAASYEQYF. The CDR3 DNA is TGTGCCAGCCAGGTGGACGCAGCCTCCTACGAGCAGTACTTC.